What follows is one T cell receptor (beta chain) and its context. Under the authors' procedure: Amplification with reference gene primers provided the estimates of nucleated cell counts. The repertoire was sequenced with immunoSEQ multiplex PCR; TCRdb's copy has only in-frame clones and lacks some. D and trimming come from the DNA, and the V and J calls and clone size come from that table. Among about 180,000 clones listed, 80% to 85% were seen once. This specimen comes from a study of blood T cell repertoires in COVID-19. Overall study context: Italy, Spain and the United States were the sources of the convalescent and acute COVID-19 samples. From T cells, B-cell-depleted T cells, or PBMCs came the material, which was cDNA or gDNA.

V lost 5 bases and J lost 0, with 13 bases in between. Germline-derived CDR1 and CDR2 are MNHNY and SVGAGI (reference sequence). This CDR3 spans 16 amino acids. In Seattle, patients joined the study during active infection and were tracked longitudinally. Material: peripheral blood. V and J are TRBV6-6 and TRBJ1-4, with D perhaps TRBD1 (6 bases). This TCR was recovered from a woman aged 40 to 49 with COVID-19, enrolled during active disease. The CDR3 spells CASSAFWTATNEKLFF. The CDR3 DNA follows: TGTGCCAGCAGTGCATTCTGGACAGCAACTAATGAAAAACTGTTTTTT.